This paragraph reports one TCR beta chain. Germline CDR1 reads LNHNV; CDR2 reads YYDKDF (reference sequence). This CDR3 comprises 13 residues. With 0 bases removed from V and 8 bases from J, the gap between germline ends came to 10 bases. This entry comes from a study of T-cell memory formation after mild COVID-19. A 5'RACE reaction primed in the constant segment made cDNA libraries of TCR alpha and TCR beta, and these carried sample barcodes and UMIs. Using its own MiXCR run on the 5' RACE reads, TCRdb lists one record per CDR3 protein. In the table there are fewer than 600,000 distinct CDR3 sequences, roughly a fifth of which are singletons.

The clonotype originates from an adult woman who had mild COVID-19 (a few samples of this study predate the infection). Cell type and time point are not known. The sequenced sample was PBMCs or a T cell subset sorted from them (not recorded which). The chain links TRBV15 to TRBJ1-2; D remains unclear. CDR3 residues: CATSRDGIWGYTF. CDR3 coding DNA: TGTGCCACCAGCAGAGATGGGATATGGGGCTACACCTTC.